Shown below are 21 T cell receptor beta chains from a single sample sequenced in a study of spatial heterogeneity in lung cancer. TCRdb independently ran MiXCR on the 5' RACE reads; one entry per CDR3 protein. The sample includes more than 25,000 distinct CDR3 sequences, 6% of them seen just once. Time point given: blood at routine non-recurrence follow-up after resection. Without sorting, whole RNA was sequenced from tumor, nontumor lung or frozen PBMC. The material was PBMCs, obtained at follow-up. These receptor sequences come from a male donor with early-stage non-small cell lung cancer.

This chain connects TRBV3-1 to TRBJ2-1; D is unresolved. Trimming removed 1 base from V and 3 bases from J, with 10 bases in between. CDR3 size: 15 residues. Germline CDR1 and CDR2: LGHDT and YNNKEL (reference sequence). CDR3 residues: CASSQGVGIYNEQFF. The CDR3 nucleotides read TGTGCCAGCAGCCAAGGCGTAGGAATCTACAATGAGCAGTTCTTC.

In this sample, this clonotype turned up many times. V gene TRBV7-2 combines with J gene TRBJ1-5; weak D call: TRBD1 (6 bases). V was pared by 4 bases and J by 3 bases, with 13 bases between. Germline V gives CDR1 SGHTA, CDR2 FQGNSA. The CDR3 is made up of 15 amino acids. The CDR3 loop reads CASSSGQLFNQPQHF. The CDR3 DNA reads TGTGCCAGCAGCTCTGGACAGTTGTTCAATCAGCCCCAGCATTTT.

This clonotype was counted ten times or more. The V call is TRBV20-1, the J call TRBJ2-1, with D hard to call. This CDR3 has 11 residues. CDR1 and CDR2 (germline): DFQATT, SNEGSKA (reference sequence). Deletions cut 6 bases from V and 8 bases from J, with 11 bases between. This CDR3 reads CSAPELDEQFF. DNA for the CDR3: TGCAGTGCCCCGGAGCTCGATGAGCAGTTCTTC.

This clonotype occurred a few times. This chain links TRBV6-5 with TRBJ2-3; D is possibly TRBD1 (6 bases). The CDR3 covers 14 residues. The V gene's germline CDR1 is MNHEY and CDR2 SVGAGI. The V gene lost 8 bases and the J gene lost 2 bases, with 14 bases spanning the gap. The CDR3 DNA is TGTGCCAGCTGTGGGGGCACTGACACAGATACGCAGTATTTT. Translating gives CASCGGTDTDTQYF.

This clonotype was observed at least ten times. The gene calls are TRBV4-3 and TRBJ2-7; D possibly uses TRBD1 or TRBD2 (5 bases each). Trimming cost V 0 bases and J 6 bases, with 15 bases left between them. The CDR3 length is 15 residues. The germline V gene encodes CDR1 LGHNA and CDR2 YSLEER. Written as DNA, the CDR3 is TGCGCCAGCAGCCAAGATATGGGACCTTCCAGCGAGCAGTACTTC. Its translation is CASSQDMGPSSEQYF.

The chain links TRBV11-1 to TRBJ2-3; possible D gene TRBD1, 5 bases. Judging by the DNA end, TRBJ1-5 fits better; the J call may be wrong. This CDR3 has 14 amino acids. Per germline, CDR1 SGHAT and CDR2 FQDESV (reference sequence). CDR3 region: CASSRRDSTDTQHF. The CDR3 DNA reads TGTGCCAGCAGCCGCCGGGACTCCACAGATACGCAGCATTTT.

Ten or more counts support this clonotype. The V gene is TRBV6-2 or TRBV6-3, the J gene TRBJ2-5; 11 bases line up with TRBD2. The CDR3 sequence is 17 residues long. The ends lost 2 bases at V and 4 bases at J; junction bases unmatched: 9. The V gene's germline CDR1 is MNHEY and CDR2 SVGEGT. CDR3 sequence: CASSYAYSGGAGETQYF. In DNA form, the CDR3 reads TGTGCCAGCAGTTACGCCTATAGCGGGGGGGCCGGAGAGACCCAGTACTTC.

This clonotype was seen more than once but under ten times. The genes are TRBV6-2 or TRBV6-3 and TRBJ2-7; D uncertain. Germline assignment: CDR1 MNHEY and CDR2 SVGEGT. V dropped 2 bases and J dropped 5 bases, with 16 bases sitting between them. The CDR3 has 15 amino acids. CDR3 sequence: CASSYKNSPYDEQYF. Written as DNA, the CDR3 is TGTGCCAGCAGTTACAAGAACAGCCCCTACGACGAGCAGTACTTC.

This clonotype was counted between two and nine times. Compared with germline, one end of the junction differs, possibly owing to a read error. The CDR3: CASTRGIGTGGNQPQHF. DNA for the CDR3: TGTGCCAGCACCAGGGGGATTGGGACAGGGGGCAACCAGCCCCAGCATTTT. The V call is TRBV7-2, the J call TRBJ1-5, with 12 bases lining up with TRBD1. CDR3 size: 17 residues. The germline CDR1 and CDR2 sequences are SGHTA and FQGNSA.

This clonotype was found many times. The genes are TRBV9 and TRBJ2-1; D call uncertain. V lost 0 bases and J 1 base, leaving 8 bases between the germline ends. Germline V gives CDR1 SGDLS, CDR2 YYNGEE. The CDR3 is 15 residues long. The CDR3 spells CASSVVVGSYNEQFF. CDR3 DNA sequence: TGTGCCAGCAGCGTAGTAGTGGGGTCCTACAATGAGCAGTTCTTC.

This chain links TRBV4-3 with TRBJ1-3; TRBD1 is a possible D gene (6 bases). Per the germline V gene, CDR1 is LGHNA and CDR2 is YSLEER. V was shortened by 5 bases and J by 1 base, with 12 bases between the two germline ends. This CDR3 has 15 amino acids. This CDR3 is CASSDPRGSGNTIYF. DNA of the CDR3: TGCGCCAGCAGCGACCCCAGGGGTTCTGGAAACACCATATATTTT.

CDR3 protein: CASSQKISGGASEQFF. The CDR3, as DNA: TGTGCCAGCAGCCAAAAGATTAGCGGGGGGGCAAGTGAGCAGTTCTTC. The V and J genes are TRBV3-1 and TRBJ2-1; 11 nucleotides agree with TRBD2. Germline CDR1 reads LGHDT; CDR2 reads YNNKEL (reference sequence). J was trimmed by 9 bases and V by 2 bases; bases with no gene match: 9. The CDR3 runs 16 residues.

The sample holds a few counts of this clonotype. This rearrangement joins TRBV19 to TRBJ2-3; D gene ambiguous. Per the germline V gene, CDR1 is LNHDA and CDR2 is SQIVND (reference sequence). V was clipped by 1 base and J by 0 bases, with 8 bases between them. The CDR3 contains 15 residues. CDR3 loop: CASSIVITSTDTQYF. The CDR3, as DNA: TGTGCCAGTAGTATAGTTATAACTAGCACAGATACGCAGTATTTT. The variable domain in full, with the rest retrieved from reference TRBV19 and TRBJ2-3, is DGGITQSPKYLFRKEGQNVTLSCEQNLNHDAMYWYRQDPGQGLRLIYYSQIVNDFQKGDIAEGYSVSREKKESFPLTVTSAQKNPTAFYLCASSIVITSTDTQYFGPGTRLTVL.

V and J are TRBV7-2 and TRBJ2-3, with 8 bases that match TRBD2. Trimming cost V 1 base and J 4 bases; bases outside gene matches: 10. The CDR3 has 17 residues. Germline V CDR1 and CDR2: SGHTA, FQGNSA. The CDR3 DNA reads TGTGCCAGCAGCTTAGGGACGAGGAGCGGGAGTGCAGATACGCAGTATTTT. Its protein product is CASSLGTRSGSADTQYF. Full variable domain (rest looked up from reference TRBV7-2 and TRBJ2-3): GAGVSQSPSNKVTEKGKDVELRCDPISGHTALYWYRQSLGQGLEFLIYFQGNSAPDKSGLPSDRFSAERTGGSVSTLTIQRTQQEDSAVYLCASSLGTRSGSADTQYFGPGTRLTVL.

This clonotype was counted many times. The gene calls are TRBV30 and TRBJ1-4, with D maybe TRBD1 (6 bases). Germline CDR1 reads GTSNPN; CDR2 reads SVGIG (reference sequence). V was trimmed by 0 bases and J by 8 bases, leaving 13 bases between them. The CDR3 covers 14 residues. CDR3 in DNA: TGTGCCTGGAGTGTGCGGGGGGCAGGAGAAAAACTGTTTTTT. Its protein product is CAWSVRGAGEKLFF.

Ten or more counts support this clonotype. This CDR3 is CASSKVAQGGETQYF. Written as DNA, the CDR3 is TGTGCCAGCAGCAAAGTTGCTCAGGGAGGAGAGACCCAGTACTTC. The rearrangement joins TRBV21-1 to TRBJ2-5; the D call in the table, TRBD2, was not verified against the DNA. TRBV21-1 represents a pseudogene. This CDR3 region has 15 residues.

This clonotype was recorded a few times. The rearrangement links TRBV12-3 or TRBV12-4 to TRBJ1-5; D is possibly TRBD1 (6 bases). The CDR3 sequence is 17 residues long. V gave up 6 bases and J gave up 0 bases, with 18 bases separating them. In nucleotides, the CDR3 is TGTGCCAGCAGGCGACGTGGGGGGACACCTAGCAATCAGCCCCAGCATTTT. It specifies CASRRRGGTPSNQPQHF.

This clonotype was seen a few times. The genes are TRBV7-2 and TRBJ1-3; 7 bases agree with TRBD1. Germline V lookup: CDR1 SGHTA, CDR2 FQGNSA. J gave up 2 bases and V 5 bases, and 6 bases lay outside the gene matches. The CDR3 length is 15 residues. This CDR3 reads CASSPQGVAGNTIYF. The CDR3 coding sequence is TGTGCCAGCAGCCCCCAGGGGGTTGCTGGAAACACCATATATTTT. Complete variable domain (other parts from reference TRBV7-2 and TRBJ1-3): GAGVSQSPSNKVTEKGKDVELRCDPISGHTALYWYRQSLGQGLEFLIYFQGNSAPDKSGLPSDRFSAERTGGSVSTLTIQRTQQEDSAVYLCASSPQGVAGNTIYFGEGSWLTVV.

This clonotype occurred many times. This rearrangement joins TRBV3-1 to TRBJ2-7; 10 bases fit TRBD2. CDR3 length: 16 residues. The germline V gene encodes CDR1 LGHDT and CDR2 YNNKEL (reference sequence). J gave up 2 bases and V 4 bases, and 8 bases lay outside the gene matches. The DNA for the CDR3 is TGTGCCAGCAGCCCTCCCCTAGCGGGGGCCACCTACGAGCAGTACTTC. Protein: CASSPPLAGATYEQYF.

This clonotype has ten or more counts. The CDR3 nucleotides are TGTGCCAGCAGTCCAGACAGGGATCAGCCCCAGCATTTT. Residues: CASSPDRDQPQHF. The V call is TRBV27, the J call TRBJ1-5; 7 bases match TRBD1. The CDR3 has 13 amino acids. With 5 bases clipped from V and 5 bases from J, the junction kept 3 bases outside the gene matches. Germline V CDR1 and CDR2: MNHEY, SMNVEV (reference sequence).

This clonotype was seen only a few times. J is TRBJ1-1 and V is TRBV30; tentative D call: TRBD1 (6 bases). The V end was cut by 0 bases, the J end by 2 bases, with 16 bases between. This CDR3 is 16 amino acids long. Germline loops: CDR1 GTSNPN, CDR2 SVGIG (reference sequence). This CDR3 reads CAWSVPRGGLNTEAFF. CDR3 DNA sequence: TGTGCCTGGAGTGTACCGAGGGGGGGCCTCAACACTGAAGCTTTCTTT.